One and the same sample provided the 31 T cell receptor beta chains below, sequenced in a study of metastatic and nonmetastatic thyroid tumors. MiXCR re-clonotyped the PCR reads for TCRdb. The sample lists just over 70,000 clones, roughly 18% occurring once. None of the patients had undergone any treatment ahead of thyroid surgery. The sample taken for sequencing was blood. The origin of the receptors is a female donor with papillary thyroid cancer or a benign thyroid nodule (not recorded which). Some clones in this sample may be carry-over from other donors' samples.

This clone occurred a few times. The J gene is TRBJ1-1, the V gene TRBV12-3 or TRBV12-4; D uncertain. The CDR3 length is 14 residues. V was trimmed by 3 bases and J by 2 bases, leaving 10 bases between them. The CDR3, as DNA: TGTGCCAGCAGTTTTGGTAGAGGAAACACTGAAGCTTTCTTT. Its translation is CASSFGRGNTEAFF.

This clone was seen ten or more times. V and J are TRBV11-2 and TRBJ2-7, with 8 bases identical to TRBD2. This CDR3 has 14 amino acids. The V gene's germline CDR1 is SGHAT and CDR2 FQNNGV. Trimming cost V 0 bases and J 7 bases; bases outside gene matches: 5. In DNA form, the CDR3 reads TGTGCCAGCAGCTTAGAGGCTAGCGGGCCTGAGCAGTACTTC. Translated, it gives CASSLEASGPEQYF.

This chain joins TRBV10-1 and TRBJ2-3; 11 bases match TRBD2. J lost 0 bases, V lost 3 bases, and 5 bases had no gene match. The CDR3 sequence is 17 residues long. Germline V gene data show CDR1 as WNHNN and CDR2 as SYGVQD (reference sequence). CDR3 DNA: TGCGCCAGCAGTGACGGGACTAGCGGCAGAAGCACAGATACGCAGTATTTT. Translated, it gives CASSDGTSGRSTDTQYF.

This clone showed up many times. The rearrangement links TRBV10-3 to TRBJ1-2; D is unclear. V was trimmed by 2 bases and J by 6 bases, leaving 4 bases between them. Germline V gene lookup returns CDR1 ENHRY and CDR2 SYGVKD. This CDR3 has 11 amino acids. The CDR3 DNA is TGTGCCATCAGTGAGACAGATGGCTACACCTTC. Its translation: CAISETDGYTF.

At least ten counts were recorded for this clone. The V call is TRBV6-1, the J call TRBJ2-2, with D tentatively TRBD2 (6 bases). Trimming removed 2 bases from V and 2 bases from J, with 12 bases in between. Germline V gives CDR1 MNHNS, CDR2 SASEGT. The CDR3 spans 16 residues. The CDR3 DNA reads as TGTGCCAGCAGTGAATTTCCGGGGGTTAACACCGGGGAGCTGTTTTTT. Translated: CASSEFPGVNTGELFF.

The chain carries TRBV28 and TRBJ1-1, with TRBD1 as a possible D gene (6 bases). Between the trimmed V and J ends, which lost 5 bases and 0 bases, there was a span of 13 bases. CDR1 and CDR2 (germline): MDHEN, SYDVKM. The CDR3 length is 15 residues. CDR3 residues: CASSPPDRLNTEAFF. DNA for the CDR3: TGTGCCAGCAGTCCCCCAGACAGGCTGAACACTGAAGCTTTCTTT.

This clone was seen repeatedly, ten times or more. The genes are TRBV28 and TRBJ2-5; D is unclear. CDR1 MDHEN and CDR2 SYDVKM come from the germline V gene. V was cut by 5 bases and J by 1 base, with 5 bases left in between. The CDR3 runs 12 residues. The CDR3 loop reads CASSTSQETQYF. The CDR3 coding sequence is TGTGCCAGCAGTACGAGCCAAGAGACCCAGTACTTC. Combining the CDR3 with reference TRBV28 and TRBJ2-5 gives the whole variable domain DVKVTQSSRYLVKRTGEKVFLECVQDMDHENMFWYRQDPGLGLRLIYFSYDVKMKEKGDIPEGYSVSREKKERFSLILESASTNQTSMYLCASSTSQETQYFGPGTRLLVL.

This clone came up a few times. The chain joins TRBV12-3 or TRBV12-4 to TRBJ2-5; either TRBD1 or TRBD2 may fit D (5 bases each). The CDR3 has 11 amino acids. V was pared by 6 bases and J by 7 bases, with 9 bases between. This CDR3 reads CASRGVGTQYF. The CDR3 region has the DNA TGTGCCAGCAGGGGGGTTGGGACCCAGTACTTC.

V and J are TRBV18 and TRBJ2-7; 14 positions match TRBD2. Germline CDR1 KGHSH, CDR2 LQKENI. CDR3 length: 14 amino acids. Trimming at V came to 3 bases and at J to 6 bases, leaving 1 base not matched to a gene. CDR3 coding DNA: TGTGCCAGCTCACCCGGGACTAGCGGGAGCGAGCAGTACTTC. Amino acid sequence: CASSPGTSGSEQYF.

There are many counts of this clone. The CDR3 is CASSQDPPRFLQETQYF. The CDR3, as DNA: TGCGCCAGCAGCCAAGATCCCCCCAGGTTTCTCCAAGAGACCCAGTACTTC. The V gene is TRBV4-1, the J gene TRBJ2-5, with D hard to call. Trimming removed 0 bases at V and 1 base at J, with 15 bases between. The CDR3 sequence is 17 residues long. Germline assignment: CDR1 MGHRA and CDR2 YSYEKL.

This clone was recorded many times. The rearrangement joins TRBV6-1 to TRBJ2-7; 7 bases line up with TRBD2. The CDR3 covers 13 residues. Germline V lookup: CDR1 MNHNS, CDR2 SASEGT. Trimming removed 6 bases from V and 3 bases from J; junction bases left unmatched: 5. The CDR3 loop reads CASSRTRLYEQYF. For the CDR3, the DNA is TGTGCCAGCAGCCGGACTAGGCTCTACGAGCAGTACTTC.

This clone came up many times. The chain carries TRBV4-1 and TRBJ2-4, with 7 nucleotides matching TRBD2. The CDR3 runs 13 residues. The V gene end was trimmed by 3 bases and the J gene end by 9 bases; junction bases not matched to a gene: 5. Per the germline V gene, CDR1 is MGHRA and CDR2 is YSYEKL. The CDR3 sequence: CASSQLWGGIQYF. CDR3 nucleotide sequence: TGCGCCAGCAGCCAGTTGTGGGGGGGCATTCAGTACTTC.

This clone turned up a few times. The chain joins TRBV19 to TRBJ2-7; D is unclear. The CDR3 is 15 residues long. With 6 bases removed from V and 10 bases from J, the gap between germline ends came to 25 bases. From germline, CDR1 is LNHDA and CDR2 SQIVND (reference sequence). DNA for the CDR3: TGTGCCAGTAGCGACCGCTCCTACGAGCCGGCGCCTCAGTACTTC. Residues: CASSDRSYEPAPQYF.

This clone was seen at least ten times. One end of the junction is discordant with germline, which a read error may explain. The chain combines TRBV7-7 with TRBJ2-3, with D possibly matching TRBD2 (5 bases). CDR3 size: 15 residues. The germline gives CDR1 SSHAT, CDR2 FNYEAQ (reference sequence). The CDR3 DNA is TGTGCTAGCAGCTTAGATGGCGGGTACACAGATACGCAGTATTTT. This translates into CASSLDGGYTDTQYF.

This clone was counted at least ten times. The rearrangement joins TRBV9 to TRBJ2-3; D not resolved. Per the germline V gene, CDR1 is SGDLS and CDR2 is YYNGEE. The CDR3 loop spans 13 amino acids. Trimming removed 2 bases at V and 3 bases at J, with 7 bases between. The CDR3, as DNA: TGTGCCAGCAGCGTCTCAATTACAGATACGCAGTATTTT. Protein: CASSVSITDTQYF. The variable domain in full, completed from reference TRBV9 and TRBJ2-3, reads DSGVTQTPKHLITATGQRVTLRCSPRSGDLSVYWYQQSLDQGLQFLIQYYNGEERAKGNILERFSAQQFPDLHSELNLSSLELGDSALYFCASSVSITDTQYFGPGTRLTVL.

This chain links TRBV7-3 with TRBJ2-3; possible D gene TRBD2, 6 bases. Trimming removed 5 bases at V and 2 bases at J, with 17 bases between. Germline V gives CDR1 SGHTA, CDR2 FQGTGA. The CDR3 runs 16 residues. The CDR3: CASSQVGTFITDTQYF. The CDR3 bases are TGTGCCAGCAGCCAGGTCGGGACTTTCATCACAGATACGCAGTATTTT. Full variable domain (remainder filled in from reference TRBV7-3 and TRBJ2-3): GAGVSQTPSNKVTEKGKYVELRCDPISGHTALYWYRQSLGQGPEFLIYFQGTGAADDSGLPNDRFFAVRPEGSVSTLKIQRTERGDSAVYLCASSQVGTFITDTQYFGPGTRLTVL.

This clone was detected ten times or more. The chain employs TRBV18 and TRBJ1-6; possible D gene TRBD1, 5 bases. The V and J ends lost 3 bases and 4 bases respectively, with 7 bases between them. The CDR3 spans 14 residues. Germline V gene lookup returns CDR1 KGHSH and CDR2 LQKENI. This chain's CDR3 is CASSPGEYNSPLHF. CDR3 in DNA: TGTGCCAGCTCACCGGGGGAGTATAATTCACCCCTCCACTTT. Full variable domain (missing parts from reference TRBV18 and TRBJ1-6): NAGVMQNPRHLVRRRGQEARLRCSPMKGHSHVYWYRQLPEEGLKFMVYLQKENIIDESGMPKERFSAEFPKEGPSILRIQQVVRGDSAAYFCASSPGEYNSPLHFGNGTRLTVT.

This clone was detected many times. The V gene is TRBV20-1, the J gene TRBJ2-5; D unresolved. V was trimmed by 1 base and J by 2 bases, leaving 8 bases between them. CDR1 is DFQATT, CDR2 SNEGSKA, per germline (reference sequence). The CDR3 is 13 amino acids. CDR3 sequence: CSARVGLQETQYF. The DNA of the CDR3 is TGCAGTGCTAGAGTAGGTTTACAAGAGACCCAGTACTTC.

In this sample, this clone turned up many times. This chain links TRBV5-1 with TRBJ1-1, with D unresolved. Germline V CDR1 and CDR2: SGHRS, YFSETQ. The ends were cut back, 5 bases at V and 4 bases at J, with 12 bases in the middle. The CDR3 runs 13 residues. CDR3 DNA sequence: TGCGCCAGCAGTCATGACCGAGGCACTGAAGCTTTCTTT. Translating gives CASSHDRGTEAFF.

The table lists this clone with many counts. Other DNA variants within this sample encode the same CDR3. The chain combines TRBV11-2 with TRBJ2-2; 9 positions agree with TRBD1. CDR1 is SGHAT, CDR2 FQNNGV, per germline. Losses at the gene ends were 5 bases for V and 6 bases for J; bases not matched to a gene: 10. This CDR3 spans 16 amino acids. CDR3 amino acids: CASSQTGTGLAGELFF. CDR3 DNA: TGTGCCAGCAGCCAAACCGGGACAGGGCTTGCCGGGGAGCTGTTTTTT.

This clone was seen at least ten times. The rearrangement links TRBV27 to TRBJ1-1; maybe TRBD1 (5 bases). In germline, CDR1 is MNHEY, CDR2 SMNVEV (reference sequence). Trimming cost V 6 bases and J 0 bases, with 14 bases left between them. This CDR3 region has 15 residues. CDR3 DNA: TGTGCCAGCAGGCCTCCGGGGGGGTTGAACACTGAAGCTTTCTTT. Translated: CASRPPGGLNTEAFF.

Many counts were recorded for this clone. This rearrangement joins TRBV9 to TRBJ1-6; 9 bases are a match to TRBD1. The germline CDR1 and CDR2 sequences are SGDLS and YYNGEE. J was trimmed by 0 bases and V by 3 bases; bases with no gene match: 10. CDR3 size: 19 residues. CDR3 protein: CASSEGSGDRVSYNSPLHF. CDR3 nucleotide sequence: TGTGCCAGCAGCGAGGGGTCGGGGGACAGGGTCTCCTATAATTCACCCCTCCACTTT.

This clone turned up a few times. The rearrangement uses TRBV6-1 and TRBJ1-1, with 11 bases lining up with TRBD1. The CDR3 is 15 residues long. V was pared by 6 bases and J by 5 bases, with 8 bases of the junction left unmatched. Per germline, CDR1 MNHNS and CDR2 SASEGT. Here the CDR3 DNA reads TGTGCCAGCAGCTTGGGGGGGACAGGGGGAACTGAAGCTTTCTTT. This sequence encodes CASSLGGTGGTEAFF.

This clone was detected only once. This chain connects TRBV11-2 to TRBJ2-7; 14 bases fit TRBD2. This CDR3 has 17 amino acids. V lost 3 bases and J lost 0; bases outside the gene matches: 4. Germline V lookup: CDR1 SGHAT, CDR2 FQNNGV. DNA of the CDR3: TGTGCCAGCAGCTTGACTAGCGGGAGGGCCTACTCCTACGAGCAGTACTTC. As protein: CASSLTSGRAYSYEQYF.

This clone was seen ten or more times. The genes are TRBV11-1 and TRBJ2-5; 7 nucleotides agree with TRBD2. From germline, CDR1 is SGHAT and CDR2 FQDESV (reference sequence). J gave up 6 bases and V 5 bases, and 6 bases lay outside the gene matches. There are 13 residues in the CDR3. The CDR3: CASSTGLEQTQYF. CDR3 nucleotides: TGTGCCAGCAGCACCGGACTAGAACAGACCCAGTACTTC.

This clone occurred many times. The chain has TRBV12-3 or TRBV12-4 and TRBJ2-5; D is unresolved. The CDR3 loop spans 13 amino acids. With 6 bases removed from V and 0 bases from J, the gap between germline ends came to 8 bases. The CDR3 is CASRVPYQETQYF. Written as DNA, the CDR3 is TGTGCCAGCAGGGTTCCGTACCAAGAGACCCAGTACTTC.

DNA of the CDR3: TGCAGTGCTAGGATCGACGTCCTCTCCGGCTACACCTTC. Translated, it gives CSARIDVLSGYTF. The V and J genes are TRBV20-1 and TRBJ1-2; the D is unclear. Germline values: CDR1 DFQATT, CDR2 SNEGSKA (reference sequence). Trimming shortened V by 3 bases and J by 8 bases, and 16 bases separated the two germline ends. This CDR3 has 13 amino acids.

The chain carries TRBV7-3 and TRBJ2-1; D gene ambiguous. Per germline, CDR1 SGHTA and CDR2 FQGTGA. The CDR3 has 15 residues. The V end was cut by 1 base, the J end by 0 bases, with 7 bases between. The CDR3 region has the DNA TGTGCCAGCAGCTTAAGGGCAGACTCCTACAATGAGCAGTTCTTC. Protein: CASSLRADSYNEQFF.

Ten or more counts support this clone. Different DNA sequences within this sample yield the same CDR3. J is TRBJ1-2 and V is TRBV20-1; D possibly corresponds to TRBD1 (5 bases). Germline loops: CDR1 DFQATT, CDR2 SNEGSKA (reference sequence). The CDR3 consists of 10 residues. V was shortened by 4 bases and J by 5 bases, with 5 bases between the two germline ends. The CDR3, as DNA: TGCAGTGCTACAGGGTATGGCTACACCTTC. Translation gives CSATGYGYTF.

This clone has only a few counts. V usage is TRBV27 and J usage is TRBJ2-7; D not resolved. V dropped 9 bases and J dropped 6 bases, with 18 bases sitting between them. The length of the CDR3 is 13 residues. Germline assignment: CDR1 MNHEY and CDR2 SMNVEV (reference sequence). The CDR3 region is CASSALFKGEQYF. Here the CDR3 DNA reads TGTGCCAGTTCCGCCCTATTCAAGGGCGAGCAGTACTTC.

This clone was found many times. The rearrangement links TRBV2 to TRBJ1-2, with 12 bases identical to TRBD1. Trimming took 6 bases from V and 1 from J; bases not matched to a gene: 6. Germline CDR1 is SNHLY and CDR2 is FYNNEI. This CDR3 contains 16 residues. The CDR3 sequence is CASRGQGAAFNYGYTF. The CDR3 coding sequence is TGTGCCAGCAGGGGACAGGGGGCCGCCTTTAACTATGGCTACACCTTC.